The table lists the clone carrying this T cell receptor beta chain with a few counts. Per the original data handling: The assay estimated nucleated cells by amplifying reference gene primers. Measured with immunoSEQ multiplex PCR; TCRdb has only the in-frame clones, and not every one. V, J and clone size derive from that table, while D and trimming were established from the DNA sequence. This sample yields 360,000 or so clones, of which roughly 86% are seen a single time; 1% belongs to the top ten. This sample was taken from a study of blood T cell repertoires in COVID-19. This CDR3 has 13 residues. Trimming took off 6 bases at V and 11 bases at J, with 15 bases between the two ends. Germline CDR1 and CDR2: SGHRS and YFSETQ.

This receptor was obtained from a woman between 25 and 40 years old who had been exposed to COVID-19. Sequencing used PBMCs or T cells enriched from blood (not recorded which). This chain joins TRBV5-1 and TRBJ1-6, with D uncertain. The CDR3 DNA sequence: TGCGCCAGCACCCCCAGTGGAGAGCCACCCCTCCACTTT. Translation: CASTPSGEPPLHF.